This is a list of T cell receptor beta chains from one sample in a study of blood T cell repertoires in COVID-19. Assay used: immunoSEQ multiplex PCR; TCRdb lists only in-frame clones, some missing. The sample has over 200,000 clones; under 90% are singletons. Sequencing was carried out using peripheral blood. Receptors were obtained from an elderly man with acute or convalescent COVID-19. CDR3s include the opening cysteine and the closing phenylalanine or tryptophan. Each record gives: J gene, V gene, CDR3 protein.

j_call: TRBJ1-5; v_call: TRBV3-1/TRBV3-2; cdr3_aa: CASSLGQGNQPQHF
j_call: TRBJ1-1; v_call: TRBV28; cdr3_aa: CASSSGQMNTEAFF
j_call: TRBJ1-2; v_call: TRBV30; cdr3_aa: CAWSVERGGGYTF
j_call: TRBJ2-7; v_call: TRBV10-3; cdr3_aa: CAIRNPGESSYEQYF
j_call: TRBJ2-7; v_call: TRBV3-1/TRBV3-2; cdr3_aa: CASSRSGTGAYEQYF
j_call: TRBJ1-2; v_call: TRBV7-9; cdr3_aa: CASSSNHPGYGYTF
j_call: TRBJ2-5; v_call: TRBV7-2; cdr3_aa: CASSLILAGGKETQYF
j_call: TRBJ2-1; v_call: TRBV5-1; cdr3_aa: CASSLVGGSSYNEQFF
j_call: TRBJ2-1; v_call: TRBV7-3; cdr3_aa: CASSPLGLRESEQFF
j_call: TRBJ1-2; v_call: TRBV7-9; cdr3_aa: CASSTRQNFYGYTF
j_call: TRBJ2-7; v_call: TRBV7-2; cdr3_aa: CASSLGYRTYEQYF
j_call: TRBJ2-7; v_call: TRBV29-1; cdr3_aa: CSVPGLAGGNEQYF
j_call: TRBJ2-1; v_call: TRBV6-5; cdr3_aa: CASSYSGSFYNEQFF
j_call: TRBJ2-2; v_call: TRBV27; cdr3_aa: CASSLQAGTGELFF
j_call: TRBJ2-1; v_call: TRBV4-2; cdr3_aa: CASSLAGTVYNEQFF
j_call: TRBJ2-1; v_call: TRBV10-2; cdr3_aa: CASGVGGNEQFF
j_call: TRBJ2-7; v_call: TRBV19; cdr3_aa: CASSKDRWSVGYYEQYF
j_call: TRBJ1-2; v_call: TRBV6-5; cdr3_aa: CASSYIRGYGYTF
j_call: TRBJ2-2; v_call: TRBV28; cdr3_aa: CASSAPGQINTGELFF
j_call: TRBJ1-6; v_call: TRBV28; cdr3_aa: CASVAGTGNSPLHF
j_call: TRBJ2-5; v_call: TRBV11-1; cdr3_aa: CASSLGQAQETQYF
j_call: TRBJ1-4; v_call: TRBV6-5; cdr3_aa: CASSYRDKDEKLFF
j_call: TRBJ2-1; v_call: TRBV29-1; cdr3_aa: CSVGTGWGYNEQFF
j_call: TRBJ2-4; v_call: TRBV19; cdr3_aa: CASSPTGARAKNIQYF
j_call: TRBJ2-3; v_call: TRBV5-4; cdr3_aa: CASSAFDRGQADTQYF
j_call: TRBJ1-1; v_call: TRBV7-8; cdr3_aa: CATTQGPSTEAFF
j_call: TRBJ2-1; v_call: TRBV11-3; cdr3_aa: CASSARTSGSFDNEQFF
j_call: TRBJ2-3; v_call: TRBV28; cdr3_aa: CASSSGTRTDTQYF
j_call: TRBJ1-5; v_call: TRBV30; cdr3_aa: CAWSPDSYQPQHF
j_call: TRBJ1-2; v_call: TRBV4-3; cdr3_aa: CASSQDPGSLLYGYTF
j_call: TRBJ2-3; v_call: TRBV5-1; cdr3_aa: CASSWGRQGTDTQYF
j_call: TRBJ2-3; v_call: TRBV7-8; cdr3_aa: CASSLVFLSSTDTQYF
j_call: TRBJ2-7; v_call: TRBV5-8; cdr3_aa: CASSYGQPLLIEQYF
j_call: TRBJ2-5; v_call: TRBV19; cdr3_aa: CASSNGGLYQETQYF
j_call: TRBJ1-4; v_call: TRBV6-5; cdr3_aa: CASSLGDRGSEKLFF
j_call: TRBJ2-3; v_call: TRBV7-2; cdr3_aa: CASSLGQGTDTQYF
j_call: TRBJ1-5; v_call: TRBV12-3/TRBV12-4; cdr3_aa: CASSTGLQPQHF
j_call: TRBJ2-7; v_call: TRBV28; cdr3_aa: CASTFSLAGGYEQYF
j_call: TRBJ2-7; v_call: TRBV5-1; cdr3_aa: CASSLTTLSSYEQYF
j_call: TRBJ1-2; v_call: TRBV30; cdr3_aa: CAWGTGDNYGYTF
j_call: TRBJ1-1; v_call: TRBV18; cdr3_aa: CASSRDDRALSNTEAFF
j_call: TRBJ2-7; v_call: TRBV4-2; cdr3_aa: CASSQGLISEQYF
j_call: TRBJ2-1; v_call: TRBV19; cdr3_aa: CASRKGLAGNEQFF
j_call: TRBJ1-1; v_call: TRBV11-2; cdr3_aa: CASSGPGGLNTEAFF
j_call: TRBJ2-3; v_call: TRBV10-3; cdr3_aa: CAIRPRATDTQYF
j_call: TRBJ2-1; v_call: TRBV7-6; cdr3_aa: CASSDRDSPYNEQFF
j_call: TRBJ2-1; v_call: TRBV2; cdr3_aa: CASRSGRLAGGPSYNEQFF
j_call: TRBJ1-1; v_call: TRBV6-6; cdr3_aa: CASSGKDSWGTEAFF
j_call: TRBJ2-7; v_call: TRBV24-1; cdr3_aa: CATSGPGQGSEQYF
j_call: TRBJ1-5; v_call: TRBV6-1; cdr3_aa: CASSENPGTDNQPQHF
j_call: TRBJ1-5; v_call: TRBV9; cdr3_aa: CASSTHGHRSQPQHF
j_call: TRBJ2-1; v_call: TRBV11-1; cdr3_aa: CASSLGPGGGNEQFF
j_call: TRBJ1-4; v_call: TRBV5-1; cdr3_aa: CASSSSVLGATTNEKLFF
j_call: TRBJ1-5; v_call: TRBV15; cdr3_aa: CATSTDWSYQPQHF
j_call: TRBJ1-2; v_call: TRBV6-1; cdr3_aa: CASSEKAGTNYGYTF